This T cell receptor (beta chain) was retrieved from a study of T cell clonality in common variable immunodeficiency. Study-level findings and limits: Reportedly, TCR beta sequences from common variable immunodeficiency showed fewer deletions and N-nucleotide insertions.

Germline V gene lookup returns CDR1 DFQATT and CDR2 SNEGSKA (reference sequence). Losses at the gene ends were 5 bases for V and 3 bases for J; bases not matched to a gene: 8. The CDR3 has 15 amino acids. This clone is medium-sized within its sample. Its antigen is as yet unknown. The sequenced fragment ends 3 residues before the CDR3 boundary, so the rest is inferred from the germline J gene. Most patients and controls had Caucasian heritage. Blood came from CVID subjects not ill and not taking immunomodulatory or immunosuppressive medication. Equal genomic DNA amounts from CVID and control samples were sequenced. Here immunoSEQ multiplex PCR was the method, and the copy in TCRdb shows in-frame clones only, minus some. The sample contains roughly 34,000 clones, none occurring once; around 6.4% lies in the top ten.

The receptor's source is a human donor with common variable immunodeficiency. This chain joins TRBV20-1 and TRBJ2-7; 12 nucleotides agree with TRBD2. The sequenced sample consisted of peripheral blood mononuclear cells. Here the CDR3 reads CSAFPSGRGNYEQYF. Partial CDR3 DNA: TGCAGTGCTTTCCCTAGCGGGAGGGGCAACTACGAG.